The 6 T cell receptor beta chains below were found in one sample sequenced in a study of regulatory T cells in long-lasting Graves disease. For TCR beta, libraries came from iRepertoire HTBI primers and Arm-PCR of CDR3 regions. Each CDR3 protein is one row after TCRdb ran MiXCR on the multiplex PCR reads. The sample has about 620,000 distinct CDR3 sequences; roughly 15% are singletons. Time point noted: newly diagnosed GD, antithyroid drugs for less than 3 months. Generation of the TCR library employed RNA extracted from PBMCs. This sample also appeared in a second study, on T cells in Graves' hyperthyroidism and ophthalmopathy.

The starting material was peripheral blood mononuclear cells (PBMCs), obtained at new diagnosis, from a patient treated with antithyroid drugs. The origin of the receptors is a woman in her 30s with Graves disease.

This clonotype was seen only a few times. V gene TRBV6-1 combines with J gene TRBJ2-7; 7 bases are a match to TRBD2. Trimming cost V 7 bases and J 3 bases; bases outside gene matches: 24. Germline values: CDR1 MNHNS, CDR2 SASEGT. The CDR3 is 19 amino acids. The DNA of the CDR3 is TGTGCCAGCATCCCCGCGCTTTTGGCGGGAGTCCCCAACTACTACGAGCAGTACTTC. Translation: CASIPALLAGVPNYYEQYF.

This clonotype was observed many times. The chain uses TRBV28 and TRBJ2-7; a weak D match, TRBD2 (5 bases). Germline loops: CDR1 MDHEN, CDR2 SYDVKM. The CDR3 is made up of 12 amino acids. V lost 11 bases, J lost 6 bases, and 17 bases lay in between. The CDR3 sequence is CAGGVEGREQYF. The DNA of the CDR3 is TGTGCCGGAGGAGTTGAGGGCCGCGAGCAGTACTTC.

There are many counts of this clonotype. This rearrangement joins TRBV3-1 to TRBJ2-3, with TRBD2 as a possible D gene (6 bases). The CDR3 has 15 residues. Germline lookup yields CDR1 LGHDT and CDR2 YNNKEL (reference sequence). V lost 2 bases, J lost 0 bases, and 9 bases lay in between. The CDR3 coding sequence is TGTGCCAGCAGCCAACTAGCGACTAGCACAGATACGCAGTATTTT. Its translation is CASSQLATSTDTQYF.

This clonotype was recorded many times. V is TRBV11-2 and J is TRBJ2-3; 7 bases are a match to TRBD1. The J segment lost 7 bases and the V segment lost 0 bases, leaving 19 bases of the junction unmatched. There are 19 residues in the CDR3. Looked up from germline, CDR1 is SGHAT and CDR2 is FQNNGV. The chain's CDR3 is CASSLDWFRGPVDANTQYF. Written as DNA, the CDR3 is TGTGCCAGCAGCTTAGATTGGTTTAGGGGGCCGGTTGATGCGAATACGCAGTATTTT. Variable domain in full (rest from reference TRBV11-2 and TRBJ2-3): EAGVAQSPRYKIIEKRQSVAFWCNPISGHATLYWYQQILGQGPKLLIQFQNNGVVDDSQLPKDRFSAERLKGVDSTLKIQPAKLEDSAVYLCASSLDWFRGPVDANTQYFGPGTRLTVL.

In its sample, this clonotype was seen a few times. The chain employs TRBV10-3 and TRBJ2-7; no clear D. V dropped 3 bases and J dropped 6 bases, with 9 bases sitting between them. Germline V gene sequence: CDR1 ENHRY, CDR2 SYGVKD. The CDR3 has 12 amino acids. Here the CDR3 reads CAISDFMGEQYF. The CDR3 region has the DNA TGTGCCATCAGTGATTTTATGGGCGAGCAGTACTTC.

The chain uses TRBV9 and TRBJ2-1; tentatively, D is TRBD1 (7 bases). Germline CDR1 reads SGDLS; CDR2 reads YYNGEE. There are 13 residues in the CDR3. Between the trimmed V and J ends, which lost 5 bases and 8 bases, there was a span of 14 bases. The CDR3 is CASREGGGDEQFF. The CDR3 DNA reads TGTGCCAGCAGAGAAGGAGGGGGCGATGAGCAGTTCTTC.